Listed below are T cell receptor beta chains from one sample, sequenced in a study of shared clonotypes between healthy human individuals. The protocol was immunoSEQ multiplex PCR, while the TCRdb copy is restricted to in-frame clones and leaves out a portion. The sample lists approximately 620,000 clones, 97% occurring once. Sequenced input: naive CD4+ T cells sorted from blood. These receptors were taken from a woman in her twenties or thirties in good health. Both conserved end residues are trimmed from each CDR3. Clone size is stated in some rows and not others, as once, few, many or a class when expanded.

v_call	j_call	clone_size	cdr3_aa
TRBV28	TRBJ1-1	-	ASRVPGQGNTEAF
TRBV19	TRBJ2-5	-	ASSIDAAGVSWETQY
TRBV27	TRBJ1-5	-	ASSTTGRRDQPQH
TRBV6-6	TRBJ2-1	-	ASRRASGNTYNEQF
TRBV18	TRBJ1-1	-	ASSPRGETEAF
TRBV5-7	TRBJ1-1	-	ASSLRACTEAF
TRBV29-1	TRBJ2-3	once	SVGPGTSGSPTDTQY
TRBV5-1	TRBJ2-1	-	ASSRTSGSYNEQF
TRBV29-1	TRBJ2-6	-	SVESPSGANVLT
TRBV18	TRBJ2-7	-	ASSPGRGPYEQY
TRBV6-1	TRBJ2-2	-	ASSVTGGGGELF
TRBV28	TRBJ2-3	-	ASSFDRENTDTQY
TRBV15	TRBJ2-7	-	ATSRPRDRQGEQY
TRBV6-5	TRBJ1-5	-	ASRSGNQPQH
TRBV28	TRBJ1-1	once	ASRPRTPDRGTEAF
TRBV2	TRBJ2-2	-	ASSVLVRNTGELF
TRBV11-2	TRBJ2-5	-	ASSPQVTGRETQY
TRBV4-2	TRBJ2-3	-	ASSQDMGGLASSGTDTQY
TRBV11-2	TRBJ1-2	-	ASSLEPRGGLPYGYT
TRBV5-1	TRBJ2-5	-	ASSFAGQETQY
TRBV6-5	TRBJ1-2	-	ASSYDLNYGYT
TRBV7-8	TRBJ2-1	-	ASSKGWSGSVNEQF